These 9 T cell receptor beta chains share one sample of origin, sequenced in a study of CXCR3-negative and CXCR3-positive naive CD8 T cells. No antigen is known for these receptors. Points from the study as a whole: Greater hydrophobicity was found in TRB CDR3s of CXCR3-positive naive cells than of CXCR3-negative naive cells.

Preparation of TRB cDNA libraries relied on 5' RACE carrying UMI labels. TCRdb re-called the 5' RACE reads and catalogs CDR3 proteins one per entry, DNA excluded. Here the sample table reports under 75,000 distinct CDR3 sequences. The sequencing sample was made of naive CXCR3+ CD8+ T cells from blood. Noted subset: CD45RO-CCR7+CD27+CD95- naive CD8+ T cells expressing CXCR3 (TNR3+). These TCRs come from a human donor in good health. Some clones in this sample may be carry-over from other donors' samples.

The chain employs TRBV28 and TRBJ2-7. Germline loops: CDR1 MDHEN, CDR2 SYDVKM. The CDR3 has 14 residues. CDR3: CASSFEVGVYEQYF.

This clonotype is medium-sized by frequency. The chain links TRBV7-6 to TRBJ2-1; the D call of TRBD2 rests on TCRdb alone, since no DNA is present to check it. Germline lookup yields CDR1 SGHVS and CDR2 FNYEAQ. CDR3 length: 17 residues. CDR3 sequence reads: CASSLVSEGLVANEQFF.

This chain uses TRBV19 with TRBJ2-1. The germline CDR1 and CDR2 sequences are LNHDA and SQIVND (reference sequence). The CDR3 has 15 residues. The CDR3 loop reads CASSSSGTAYNEQFF.

CDR3 loop: CASSGTGRNYEQYF. The V and J genes are TRBV12-3 or TRBV12-4 and TRBJ2-7; with no DNA, the TCRdb D assignment of TRBD1 cannot be verified. The CDR3 covers 14 residues.

The V and J genes are TRBV23-1 and TRBJ2-2. TRBV23-1 has ORF status, its function being uncertain. The CDR3 spans 15 residues. CDR3 amino acids: CASSQSSPDHGELFF.

V gene TRBV27 combines with J gene TRBJ1-4. Per germline, CDR1 MNHEY and CDR2 SMNVEV (reference sequence). CDR3 length equals 14 residues. The CDR3 here is CASSLSFSYEKLFF.

The V call is TRBV7-9, the J call TRBJ2-4. Looked up from germline, CDR1 is SEHNR and CDR2 is FQNEAQ (reference sequence). The CDR3 has 17 residues. This CDR3 reads CASSLADWSKAKNIQYF.

The chain combines TRBV29-1 with TRBJ1-2; the D call from TCRdb, TRBD1, cannot be confirmed without DNA. The CDR3 spans 16 residues. Germline CDR1 is SQVTM and CDR2 is ANQGSEA. The CDR3 is CSVYWTAYPNYYGYTF.

The gene calls are TRBV2 and TRBJ1-3. Germline V gene data show CDR1 as SNHLY and CDR2 as FYNNEI. The CDR3 sequence is 15 residues long. CDR3 loop: CASIRGLYSGNTIYF.